Below are 27 T cell receptor beta chains sequenced from a single sample in a study of vaccination and CD4 T cells after COVID-19. The Oncomine TCR Beta short-read assay generated sequence data from the DNA of cultured CD4+ T cells. Once CD4+ T cells had been cultured, genomic DNA was extracted from them. Each CDR3 protein is one row after TCRdb ran MiXCR on the PCR reads. Of approximately 9,600 distinct CDR3 sequences in the sample, 35% to 45% were seen once. No antigen has been assigned to these receptors. Treatment meaning: roughly 10-day PBMC culture with coronavirus spike peptide pools or control peptides (ViraFEST assay). Those CD4+ T cells from the unexposed donor predate the COVID-19 pandemic (2011-2018). Sequenced: CD4+ T cells from blood, cultured in vitro. Receptors were obtained from a human donor in good health.

DNA for the CDR3: TGTGCCAGCAGATTAGCGGGAGGGCCTTACAATGAGCAGTTCTTC. Protein product: CASRLAGGPYNEQFF. The chain carries TRBV6-1 and TRBJ2-1; 11 bases match TRBD2. The trim removed 6 bases at V and 4 bases at J, leaving 5 bases unmatched. Germline CDR1 MNHNS, CDR2 SASEGT. CDR3 length equals 15 residues.

This chain uses TRBV5-1 with TRBJ2-7, with TRBD2 identical over 7 bases. Germline CDR1 reads SGHRS; CDR2 reads YFSETQ. V shed 7 bases, J shed 3 bases, and the junction held 10 bases outside the gene matches. The CDR3 sequence is 14 residues long. The CDR3 region is CASASAGAIYEQYF. The CDR3 region has the DNA TGCGCCAGCGCGTCGGCGGGAGCTATCTACGAGCAGTACTTC.

V usage is TRBV19 and J usage is TRBJ2-7; perhaps TRBD1 as D (5 bases). The germline gives CDR1 LNHDA, CDR2 SQIVND (reference sequence). V gave up 6 bases and J gave up 2 bases, with 14 bases separating them. The CDR3 runs to 14 residues. The chain's CDR3 is CASSPRGLAYEQYF. The CDR3 DNA is TGTGCCAGTAGCCCTAGGGGCTTAGCCTACGAGCAGTACTTC.

The chain has TRBV11-1 and TRBJ2-7; the D gene is possibly TRBD2 (6 bases). Germline loops: CDR1 SGHAT, CDR2 FQDESV (reference sequence). The CDR3 is 13 amino acids. Trimming stripped 5 bases from V and 3 bases from J, with 11 bases between. This CDR3 reads CASSPRESYEQYF. CDR3 nucleotide sequence: TGTGCCAGCAGCCCCCGGGAGAGCTACGAGCAGTACTTC. Together with reference TRBV11-1 and TRBJ2-7, the CDR3 gives the full variable domain: EAEVAQSPRYKITEKSQAVAFWCDPISGHATLYWYRQILGQGPELLVQFQDESVVDDSQLPKDRFSAERLKGVDSTLKIQPAELGDSAMYLCASSPRESYEQYFGPGTRLTVT.

The rearrangement joins TRBV20-1 to TRBJ2-1; 14 bases fit TRBD2. CDR1 and CDR2 (germline): DFQATT, SNEGSKA (reference sequence). With 0 bases clipped from V and 1 base from J, the junction kept 8 bases outside the gene matches. The CDR3 length is 19 residues. This CDR3 reads CSARDLTSGRALSYNEQFF. The CDR3 region has the DNA TGCAGTGCTAGAGATCTGACTAGCGGGAGGGCCCTTTCCTACAATGAGCAGTTCTTC.

This chain connects TRBV7-9 to TRBJ2-2; the D gene is possibly TRBD1 (6 bases). This CDR3 has 16 amino acids. Trimming took 5 bases from V and 1 from J, leaving 14 bases between them. The V gene's germline CDR1 is SEHNR and CDR2 FQNEAQ (reference sequence). The CDR3 DNA is TGTGCCAGCAGCCTGGGGGCCCCAGGGAACACCGGGGAGCTGTTTTTT. The encoded protein is CASSLGAPGNTGELFF.

This clonotype was counted only a few times. The J gene is TRBJ1-2, the V gene TRBV7-2; 10 bases agree with TRBD1. The CDR3 consists of 15 residues. Germline V gene lookup returns CDR1 SGHTA and CDR2 FQGNSA. V trimming: 5 bases; J trimming: 7 bases; junction bases outside the gene matches: 10. The CDR3 region has the DNA TGTGCCAGCAGCCCCCGACAGGGGGCCATAACTGGCTACACCTTC. Amino acid sequence: CASSPRQGAITGYTF. Based on the CDR3 plus reference TRBV7-2 and TRBJ1-2, the full variable domain is GAGVSQSPSNKVTEKGKDVELRCDPISGHTALYWYRQSLGQGLEFLIYFQGNSAPDKSGLPSDRFSAERTGGSVSTLTIQRTQQEDSAVYLCASSPRQGAITGYTFGSGTRLTVV.

V usage is TRBV20-1 and J usage is TRBJ1-5; 8 bases match TRBD1. The CDR3 sequence is 14 residues long. After removal of 7 bases from V and 2 bases from J, the junction contained 7 bases not matched to a gene. Germline V gene data show CDR1 as DFQATT and CDR2 as SNEGSKA (reference sequence). The CDR3 coding sequence is TGCAGTGGCCATGGACAGGGCGGCAATCAGCCCCAGCATTTT. As protein: CSGHGQGGNQPQHF.

This clonotype was seen more than once but under ten times. The gene calls are TRBV28 and TRBJ1-2; D possibly corresponds to TRBD1 (5 bases). The CDR3 length is 12 residues. The germline V gene encodes CDR1 MDHEN and CDR2 SYDVKM. Trimming removed 9 bases at V and 3 bases at J, with 11 bases between. CDR3 nucleotides: TGTGCCAGTGGTGACAGCTACTATGGCTACACCTTC. As protein: CASGDSYYGYTF.

In this sample, this clonotype turned up once. The chain combines TRBV5-1 with TRBJ1-2, with D perhaps matching TRBD1 (5 bases). V lost 1 base and J 3 bases, leaving 10 bases between the germline ends. Germline V gene data show CDR1 as SGHRS and CDR2 as YFSETQ. The CDR3 spans 14 residues. The CDR3 bases are TGCGCCAGCAGCTTGCTCACACAGGACTATGGCTACACCTTC. It specifies CASSLLTQDYGYTF.

The chain is built from TRBV18 and TRBJ1-6; the D is unclear. Trimming stripped 2 bases from V and 8 bases from J, with 13 bases between. The CDR3 length is 15 residues. The germline gives CDR1 KGHSH, CDR2 LQKENI. The CDR3 DNA sequence: TGTGCCAGCTCACCAAATCGGGGTAGGGATTCACCCCTCCACTTT. It specifies CASSPNRGRDSPLHF.

Within the sample, this clonotype is medium-sized. The chain is built from TRBV7-2 and TRBJ1-1, with TRBD1 matching over 7 bases. This CDR3 is built from 16 residues. V was pared by 4 bases and J by 6 bases, with 14 bases of the junction left unmatched. Germline V CDR1 and CDR2: SGHTA, FQGNSA. The CDR3: CASSSILPTGLSEAFF. In nucleotides, the CDR3 is TGTGCCAGCAGCTCAATCTTACCGACAGGGCTGTCTGAAGCTTTCTTT.

The chain couples TRBV11-3 to TRBJ2-1; 7 nucleotides align to TRBD2. CDR3 length equals 16 residues. Looked up from germline, CDR1 is SGHNT and CDR2 is YENEEA. Trimming removed 4 bases from V and 0 bases from J; junction bases left unmatched: 6. This CDR3 is CASSYGGGSSYNEQFF. The CDR3 DNA reads TGTGCCAGCAGCTACGGCGGGGGAAGCTCCTACAATGAGCAGTTCTTC. Full variable domain (remainder filled in from reference TRBV11-3 and TRBJ2-1): EAGVVQSPRYKIIEKKQPVAFWCNPISGHNTLYWYLQNLGQGPELLIRYENEEAVDDSQLPKDRFSAERLKGVDSTLKIQPAELGDSAVYLCASSYGGGSSYNEQFFGPGTRLTVL.

The V call is TRBV28, the J call TRBJ1-2; D remains ambiguous. Trimming shortened V by 4 bases and J by 8 bases, and 11 bases separated the two germline ends. Germline V CDR1 and CDR2: MDHEN, SYDVKM. The CDR3 sequence is 12 residues long. For the CDR3, the DNA is TGTGCCAGCAGTTCGGAGAGAGCCGGCTACACCTTC. Protein product: CASSSERAGYTF.

This clonotype turned up a few times. The chain uses TRBV20-1 and TRBJ2-1; possibly TRBD1 or TRBD2 for D (5 bases each). The CDR3 has 15 residues. CDR1 and CDR2 (germline): DFQATT, SNEGSKA (reference sequence). Trimming removed 6 bases at V and 0 bases at J, with 15 bases between. The CDR3 nucleotides read TGCAGTGCGGCACGGGACGCCAGCTCCTACAATGAGCAGTTCTTC. This translates into CSAARDASSYNEQFF.

This clonotype was observed once. This sequence joins TRBV7-9 and TRBJ2-2, with D possibly matching TRBD1 (6 bases). V was pared by 5 bases and J by 4 bases, with 11 bases between. Germline CDR1 and CDR2: SEHNR and FQNEAQ (reference sequence). CDR3 length equals 14 residues. The CDR3 loop is CASSPQGTTGELFF. The CDR3 DNA is TGTGCCAGCAGCCCACAGGGAACCACCGGGGAGCTGTTTTTT. Based on the CDR3 plus reference TRBV7-9 and TRBJ2-2, the full variable domain is DTGVSQNPRHKITKRGQNVTFRCDPISEHNRLYWYRQTLGQGPEFLTYFQNEAQLEKSRLLSDRFSAERPKGSFSTLEIQRTEQGDSAMYLCASSPQGTTGELFFGEGSRLTVL.

The genes are TRBV28 and TRBJ2-7, with D maybe TRBD2 (6 bases). Per the germline V gene, CDR1 is MDHEN and CDR2 is SYDVKM. CDR3 length: 16 amino acids. Trimming removed 5 bases at V and 4 bases at J, with 21 bases between. The CDR3 DNA reads TGTGCCAGCAGTCCTGCGAATGTGGCAGGGAGGTACGAGCAGTACTTC. It yields the protein CASSPANVAGRYEQYF. The whole variable domain, remainder taken from reference TRBV28 and TRBJ2-7, is DVKVTQSSRYLVKRTGEKVFLECVQDMDHENMFWYRQDPGLGLRLIYFSYDVKMKEKGDIPEGYSVSREKKERFSLILESASTNQTSMYLCASSPANVAGRYEQYFGPGTRLTVT.

The chain links TRBV2 to TRBJ2-7; possible D gene TRBD1, 6 bases. The CDR3 consists of 14 residues. CDR1 is SNHLY, CDR2 FYNNEI, per germline. V was clipped by 3 bases and J by 0 bases, with 9 bases between them. CDR3 region: CASSDNRDSYEQYF. CDR3 in DNA: TGTGCCAGCAGTGACAACAGGGACTCCTACGAGCAGTACTTC.

This chain joins TRBV5-1 and TRBJ2-5; 8 bases are shared with TRBD2. The CDR3 length is 13 residues. V shed 2 bases and J 5 bases; nucleotides not matched to a gene: 2. CDR1 SGHRS and CDR2 YFSETQ come from the germline V gene. CDR3 coding DNA: TGCGCCAGCAGCTTATCGGGAGGGGAGACCCAGTACTTC. It yields the protein CASSLSGGETQYF.

This clonotype came up a few times. CDR3: CASSAAGHSGYTF. DNA of the CDR3: TGTGCCAGTAGTGCCGCGGGACATAGTGGCTACACCTTC. This rearrangement joins TRBV19 to TRBJ1-2, with D perhaps matching TRBD1 (6 bases). Between the trimmed V and J ends, which lost 5 bases and 7 bases, there was a span of 14 bases. The germline gives CDR1 LNHDA, CDR2 SQIVND (reference sequence). The length of the CDR3 is 13 residues.

This clonotype occurred once. This sequence joins TRBV20-1 and TRBJ2-7; 7 positions match TRBD2. Germline V gene lookup returns CDR1 DFQATT and CDR2 SNEGSKA (reference sequence). V lost 1 base, J lost 6 bases, and 3 bases stayed unmatched. The CDR3 loop spans 12 amino acids. CDR3 nucleotides: TGCAGTGCTAGAGCGGGAGGACGCGAGCAGTACTTC. Encoded protein: CSARAGGREQYF.

The chain couples TRBV7-9 to TRBJ1-6; unclear D gene. The germline V gene encodes CDR1 SEHNR and CDR2 FQNEAQ (reference sequence). V dropped 5 bases and J dropped 3 bases, with 11 bases sitting between them. The CDR3 contains 15 residues. The CDR3 loop reads CASSPDGLYNSPLHF. The CDR3, as DNA: TGTGCCAGCAGCCCCGACGGGCTCTATAATTCACCCCTCCACTTT.

This sequence joins TRBV7-8 and TRBJ1-2; TRBD1 might be the D (5 bases). Trimming left V 5 bases short and J 5 bases short, with 12 bases between. The CDR3 runs 13 residues. CDR1 is SGHVS, CDR2 FQNEAQ, per germline. Written as DNA, the CDR3 is TGTGCCAGCAGCGCATCGGGACGGTATGGCTACACCTTC. Translated: CASSASGRYGYTF. Based on the CDR3 plus reference TRBV7-8 and TRBJ1-2, the full variable domain is GAGVSQSPRYKVAKRGQDVALRCDPISGHVSLFWYQQALGQGPEFLTYFQNEAQLDKSGLPSDRFFAERPEGSVSTLKIQRTQQEDSAVYLCASSASGRYGYTFGSGTRLTVV.

The chain recombines TRBV28 with TRBJ2-7; 7 bases are a match to TRBD1. V dropped 1 base and J dropped 0; count of bases not matched to a gene: 9. Germline CDR1 reads MDHEN; CDR2 reads SYDVKM. The CDR3 consists of 17 residues. CDR3 in amino acids: CASSLSQWGQSSYEQYF. For the CDR3, the DNA is TGTGCCAGCAGTTTATCCCAATGGGGACAGAGCTCCTACGAGCAGTACTTC. Full variable domain (remainder filled in from reference TRBV28 and TRBJ2-7): DVKVTQSSRYLVKRTGEKVFLECVQDMDHENMFWYRQDPGLGLRLIYFSYDVKMKEKGDIPEGYSVSREKKERFSLILESASTNQTSMYLCASSLSQWGQSSYEQYFGPGTRLTVT.

The chain couples TRBV12-3 or TRBV12-4 to TRBJ2-1, with D hard to call. This CDR3 is built from 12 residues. V shed 4 bases and J shed 5 bases, with 6 bases lying between them. DNA for the CDR3: TGTGCCAGCAGTTATCTAGACAATGAGCAGTTCTTC. It is translated as CASSYLDNEQFF.

This chain uses TRBV20-1 with TRBJ1-5; D is ambiguous. The CDR3 runs to 10 residues. Trimming left V 0 bases short and J 11 bases short, with 5 bases between. Germline CDR1 and CDR2: DFQATT and SNEGSKA (reference sequence). CDR3 in amino acids: CSARETSQHF. CDR3 nucleotide sequence: TGCAGTGCTAGAGAGACGTCCCAGCATTTT.

The V call is TRBV19, the J call TRBJ2-3, with D perhaps being TRBD1 or TRBD2 (6 bases each). Deletions cut 2 bases from V and 2 bases from J, with 11 bases between. The CDR3 loop spans 15 amino acids. The V gene's germline CDR1 is LNHDA and CDR2 SQIVND (reference sequence). The CDR3 nucleotides read TGTGCCAGTAGTATAAGGAGGGGGAACACAGATACGCAGTATTTT. This gives the protein CASSIRRGNTDTQYF.